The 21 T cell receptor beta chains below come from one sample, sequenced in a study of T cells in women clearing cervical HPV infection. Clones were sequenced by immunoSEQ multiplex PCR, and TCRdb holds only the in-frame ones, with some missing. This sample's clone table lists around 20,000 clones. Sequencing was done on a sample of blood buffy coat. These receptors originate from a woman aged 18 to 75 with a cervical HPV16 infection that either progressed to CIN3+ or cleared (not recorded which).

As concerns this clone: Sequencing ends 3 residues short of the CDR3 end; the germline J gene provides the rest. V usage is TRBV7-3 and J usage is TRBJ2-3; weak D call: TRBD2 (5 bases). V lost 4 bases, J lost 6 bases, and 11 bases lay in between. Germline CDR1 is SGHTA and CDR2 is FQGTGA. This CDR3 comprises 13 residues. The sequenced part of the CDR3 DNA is TGTGCCAGCAGCTCTTCTGCTAGCGATACG. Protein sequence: CASSSSASDT. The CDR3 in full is CASSSSASDTQYF.

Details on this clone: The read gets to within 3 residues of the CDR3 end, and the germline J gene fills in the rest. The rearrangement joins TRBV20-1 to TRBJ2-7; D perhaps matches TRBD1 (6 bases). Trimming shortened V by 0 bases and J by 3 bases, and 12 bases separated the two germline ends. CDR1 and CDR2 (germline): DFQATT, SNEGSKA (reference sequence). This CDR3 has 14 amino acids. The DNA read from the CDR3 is TGCAGTGCTAGAGATCCCGGACAGAGCTACGAG. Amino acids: CSARDPGQSYE. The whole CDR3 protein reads CSARDPGQSYEQYF.

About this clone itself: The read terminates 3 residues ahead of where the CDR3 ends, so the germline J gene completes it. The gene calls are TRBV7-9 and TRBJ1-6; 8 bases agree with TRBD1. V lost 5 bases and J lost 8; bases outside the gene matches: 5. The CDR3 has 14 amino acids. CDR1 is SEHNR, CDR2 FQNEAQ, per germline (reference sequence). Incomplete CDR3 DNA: TGTGCCAGCAGCAGACAGGGGAGATATTCACCC. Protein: CASSRQGRYSP. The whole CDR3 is CASSRQGRYSPLHF.

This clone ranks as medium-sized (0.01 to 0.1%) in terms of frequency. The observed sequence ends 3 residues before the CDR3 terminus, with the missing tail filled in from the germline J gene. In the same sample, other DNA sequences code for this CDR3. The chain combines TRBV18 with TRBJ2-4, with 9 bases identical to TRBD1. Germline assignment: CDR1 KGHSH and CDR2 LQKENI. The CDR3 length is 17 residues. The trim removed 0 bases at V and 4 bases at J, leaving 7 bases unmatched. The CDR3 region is CASSPPPLGTGKNIQYF. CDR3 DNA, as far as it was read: TGTGCCAGCTCACCACCTCCCCTCGGGACAGGGAAAAACATT.

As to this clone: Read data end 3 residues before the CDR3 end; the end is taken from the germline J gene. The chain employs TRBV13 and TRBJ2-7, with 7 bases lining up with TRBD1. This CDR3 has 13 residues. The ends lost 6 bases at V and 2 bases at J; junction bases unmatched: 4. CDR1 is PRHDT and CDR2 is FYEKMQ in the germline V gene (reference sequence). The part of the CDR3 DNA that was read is TGTGCCAGCAGTCCGCAGGGGGCCTACGAG. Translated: CASSPQGAYE. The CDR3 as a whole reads CASSPQGAYEQYF.

The chain's CDR3 is CASSFSGGVQETQYF. The CDR3 DNA, read in part, is TGCGCCAGCAGCTTTAGCGGGGGGGTTCAAGAGACC. The rearrangement uses TRBV5-1 and TRBJ2-5; the match to TRBD2 covers 11 bases. The CDR3 is cut off 3 residues early in the read; its end comes from the germline J gene. J lost 2 bases, V lost 2 bases, and 2 bases had no gene match. The length of the CDR3 is 15 residues. CDR1 is SGHRS, CDR2 YFSETQ, per germline.

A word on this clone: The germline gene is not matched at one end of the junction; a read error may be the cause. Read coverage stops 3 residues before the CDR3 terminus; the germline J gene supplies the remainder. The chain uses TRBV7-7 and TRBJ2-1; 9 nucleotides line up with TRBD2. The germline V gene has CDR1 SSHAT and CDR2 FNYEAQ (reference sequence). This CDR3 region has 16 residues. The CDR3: CASSLGGSGGYNEQFF. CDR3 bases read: TGTGCTAGCAGCTTAGGGGGTAGCGGGGGTTACAATGAG. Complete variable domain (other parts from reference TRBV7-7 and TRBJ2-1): GAGVSQSPRYKVTKRGQDVTLRCDPISSHATLYWYQQALGQGPEFLTYFNYEAQPDKSGLPSDRFSAERPEGSISTLTIQRTEQRDSAMYRCASSLGGSGGYNEQFFGPGTRLTVL.

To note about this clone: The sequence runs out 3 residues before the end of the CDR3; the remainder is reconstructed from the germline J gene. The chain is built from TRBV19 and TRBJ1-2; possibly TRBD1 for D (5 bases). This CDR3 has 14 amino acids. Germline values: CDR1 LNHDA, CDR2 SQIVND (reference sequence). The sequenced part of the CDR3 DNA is TGTGCCAGTAGTATATCAGGGTCAACCTACGAC. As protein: CASSISGSTYD. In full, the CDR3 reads CASSISGSTYDYTF.

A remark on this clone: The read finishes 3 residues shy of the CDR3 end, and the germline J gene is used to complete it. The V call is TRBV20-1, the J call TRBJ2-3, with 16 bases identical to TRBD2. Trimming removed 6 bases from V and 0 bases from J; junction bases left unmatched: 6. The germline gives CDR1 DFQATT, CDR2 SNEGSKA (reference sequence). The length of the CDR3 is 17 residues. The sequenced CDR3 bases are TGCAGTGCCCCGGGACTAGCGGGAGGGAGTAGCACAGATACG. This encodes CSAPGLAGGSSTDT. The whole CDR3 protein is CSAPGLAGGSSTDTQYF.

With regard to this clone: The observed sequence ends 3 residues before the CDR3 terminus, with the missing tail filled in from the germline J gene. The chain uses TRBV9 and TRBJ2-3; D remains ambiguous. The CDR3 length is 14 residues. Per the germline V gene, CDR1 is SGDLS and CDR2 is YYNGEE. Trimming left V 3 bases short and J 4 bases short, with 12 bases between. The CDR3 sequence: CASSEKARADTQYF. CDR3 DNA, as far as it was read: TGTGCCAGCAGCGAAAAAGCCCGGGCAGATACG. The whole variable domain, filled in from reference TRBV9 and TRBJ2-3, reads DSGVTQTPKHLITATGQRVTLRCSPRSGDLSVYWYQQSLDQGLQFLIQYYNGEERAKGNILERFSAQQFPDLHSELNLSSLELGDSALYFCASSEKARADTQYFGPGTRLTVL.

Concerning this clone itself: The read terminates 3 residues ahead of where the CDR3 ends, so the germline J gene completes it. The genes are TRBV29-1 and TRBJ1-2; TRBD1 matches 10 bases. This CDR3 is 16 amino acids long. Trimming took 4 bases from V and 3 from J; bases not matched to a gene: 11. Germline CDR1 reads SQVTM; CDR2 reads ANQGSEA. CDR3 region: CSVVSAGDRGYYGYTF. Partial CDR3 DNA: TGCAGCGTTGTGTCGGCGGGGGACAGGGGTTACTATGGC.

The part of the CDR3 DNA that was read is TGTGCCACTACGGGACAGGGCAATGAG. The encoded protein is CATTGQGNE. The CDR3 reads in full as CATTGQGNEQFF. The chain is built from TRBV27 and TRBJ2-1; 9 bases agree with TRBD1. The read stops 3 residues short of the end of the CDR3; the missing end is completed from the germline J gene. This CDR3 comprises 12 residues. Germline CDR1 and CDR2: MNHEY and SMNVEV (reference sequence). V shed 10 bases and J 6 bases; nucleotides not matched to a gene: 4.

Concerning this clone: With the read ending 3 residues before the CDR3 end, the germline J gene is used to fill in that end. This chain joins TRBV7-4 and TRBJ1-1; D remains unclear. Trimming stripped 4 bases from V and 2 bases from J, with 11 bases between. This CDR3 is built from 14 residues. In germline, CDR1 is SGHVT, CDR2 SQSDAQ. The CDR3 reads CASSSLRVNTEAFF. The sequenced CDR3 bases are TGTGCCAGCAGCTCTTTGAGGGTTAACACTGAA.

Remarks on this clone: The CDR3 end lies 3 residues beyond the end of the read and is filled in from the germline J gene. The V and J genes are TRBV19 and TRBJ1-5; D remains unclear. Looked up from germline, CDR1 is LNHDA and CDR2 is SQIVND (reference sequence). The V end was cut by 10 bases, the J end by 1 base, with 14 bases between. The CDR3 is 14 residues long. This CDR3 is CATRGSSSNQPQHF. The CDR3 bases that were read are TGTGCCACTCGGGGATCTTCGAGCAATCAGCCC.

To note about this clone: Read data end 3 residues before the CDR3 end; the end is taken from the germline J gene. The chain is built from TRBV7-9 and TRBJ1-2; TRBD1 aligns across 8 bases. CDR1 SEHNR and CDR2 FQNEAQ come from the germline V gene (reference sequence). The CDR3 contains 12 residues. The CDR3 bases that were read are TGTGCCATTAAGACAGGGGTCGAGGGC. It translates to CAIKTGVEG. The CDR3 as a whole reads CAIKTGVEGYTF.

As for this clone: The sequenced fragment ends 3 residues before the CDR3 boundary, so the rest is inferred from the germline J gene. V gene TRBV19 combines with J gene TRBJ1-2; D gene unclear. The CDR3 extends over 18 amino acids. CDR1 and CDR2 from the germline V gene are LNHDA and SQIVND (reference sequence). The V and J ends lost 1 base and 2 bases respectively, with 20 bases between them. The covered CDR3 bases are TGTGCCAGTAGTATAGCGAGGCCACCGACATCCCGGAACTATGGC. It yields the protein CASSIARPPTSRNYG. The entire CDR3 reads CASSIARPPTSRNYGYTF.

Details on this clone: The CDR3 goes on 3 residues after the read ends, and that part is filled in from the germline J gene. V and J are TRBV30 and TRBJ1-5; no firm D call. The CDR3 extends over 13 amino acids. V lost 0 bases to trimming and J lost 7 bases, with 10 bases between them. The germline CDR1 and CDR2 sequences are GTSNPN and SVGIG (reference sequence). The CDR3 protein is CAWSVQSGQPQHF. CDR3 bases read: TGTGCCTGGAGTGTACAGTCGGGGCAGCCC.

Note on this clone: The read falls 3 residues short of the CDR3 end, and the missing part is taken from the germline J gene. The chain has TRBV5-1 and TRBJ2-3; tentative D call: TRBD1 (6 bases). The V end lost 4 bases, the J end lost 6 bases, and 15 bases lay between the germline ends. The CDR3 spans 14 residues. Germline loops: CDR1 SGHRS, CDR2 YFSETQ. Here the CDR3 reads CASSVHREPDTQYF. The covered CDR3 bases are TGCGCCAGCAGCGTACACAGGGAGCCCGATACG.

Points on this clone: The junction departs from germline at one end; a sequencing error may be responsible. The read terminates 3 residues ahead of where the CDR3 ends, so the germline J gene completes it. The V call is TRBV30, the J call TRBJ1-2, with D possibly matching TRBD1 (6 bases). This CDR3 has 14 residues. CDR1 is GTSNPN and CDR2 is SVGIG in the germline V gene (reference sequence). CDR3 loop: CAWGVYQGIHGYTF. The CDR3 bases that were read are TGTGCCTGGGGTGTCTACCAGGGGATCCATGGC.

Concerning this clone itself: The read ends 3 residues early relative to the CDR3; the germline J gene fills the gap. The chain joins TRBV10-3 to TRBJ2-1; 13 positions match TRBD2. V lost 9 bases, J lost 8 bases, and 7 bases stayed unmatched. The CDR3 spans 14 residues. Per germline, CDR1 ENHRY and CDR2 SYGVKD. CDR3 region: CAMRGTSGVDEQFF. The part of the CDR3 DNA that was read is TGTGCCATGAGGGGGACTAGCGGGGTCGATGAG.

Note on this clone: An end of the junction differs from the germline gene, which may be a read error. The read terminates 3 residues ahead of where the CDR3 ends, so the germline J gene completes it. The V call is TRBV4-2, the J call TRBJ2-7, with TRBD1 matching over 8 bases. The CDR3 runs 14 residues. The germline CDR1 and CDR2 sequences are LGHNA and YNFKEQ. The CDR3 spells CASSPDRGRYEQYF. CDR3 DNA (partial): TGCGCCAGCAGCCCAGACAGGGGAAGGTACGAG.